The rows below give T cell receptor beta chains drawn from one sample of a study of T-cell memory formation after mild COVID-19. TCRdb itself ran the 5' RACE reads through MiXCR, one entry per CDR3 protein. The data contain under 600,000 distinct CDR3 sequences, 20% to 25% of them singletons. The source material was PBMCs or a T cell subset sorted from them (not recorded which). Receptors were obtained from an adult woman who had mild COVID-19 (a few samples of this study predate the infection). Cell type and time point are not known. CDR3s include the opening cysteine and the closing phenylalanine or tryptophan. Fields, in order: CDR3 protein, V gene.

CDR3: CASCGPNEKLFF
V: TRBV7-9

CDR3: CSALPGTSVTDTQYF
V: TRBV20-1

CDR3: CASSDNAGVDYNSPLHF
V: TRBV2

CDR3: CASSLVSLIGELFF
V: TRBV7-8

CDR3: CASRKGSEAFF
V: TRBV12-3/TRBV12-4

CDR3: CASSPGTSVHNEQFF
V: TRBV27

CDR3: CASSLRRVGKNEQYF
V: TRBV13

CDR3: CASSFGQGYTEAFF
V: TRBV12-3/TRBV12-4

CDR3: CSAPGLAASYEQYF
V: TRBV20-1

CDR3: CASRDAGQGSYNEQFF
V: TRBV6-2/TRBV6-3

CDR3: CASSLVANQPQHF
V: TRBV7-9

CDR3: CASRSSGTDLPYEQYF
V: TRBV5-1

CDR3: CASSSPRGASYEQYF
V: TRBV19

CDR3: CASSWWDTGTGELFF
V: TRBV5-5

CDR3: CASSSYRQGNYGYTF
V: TRBV5-4

CDR3: CAPPWGGRPYEQYF
V: TRBV7-6

CDR3: CATSSGAREKLFF
V: TRBV24-1

CDR3: CASSIRGVNTQYF
V: TRBV19

CDR3: CASSLSLRGVNTEAFF
V: TRBV27

CDR3: CSVIPEGGRHYNEQFF
V: TRBV29-1

CDR3: CASSQGLAARIDTQYF
V: TRBV3-1

CDR3: CASSISGTGAYGYTF
V: TRBV6-5

CDR3: CASSLVPGRDMGYTF
V: TRBV11-2

CDR3: CASSRRQGLLSGANVLTF
V: TRBV7-6

CDR3: CASSVALGGRRDGYTF
V: TRBV9

CDR3: CASSLTSPRSTDTQYF
V: TRBV6-5

CDR3: CASISQLDETQYF
V: TRBV5-6

CDR3: CASSLDRAANNSPLHF
V: TRBV7-6

CDR3: CASTSLPRDSTYEQYF
V: TRBV7-9

CDR3: CASSHLTAEAFF
V: TRBV7-2

CDR3: CASRSKERGHKNIQYF
V: TRBV7-8